The text below deals with one T cell receptor (beta chain). Its antigen is still unknown. This sample is part of a study of beta chain features in type 1 diabetes. Every isolated RNA sample was fully reverse transcribed, so sequencing captured expressed TCRB transcripts. Generated by immunoSEQ multiplex PCR, the TCRdb table keeps only in-frame clones and is missing some. The repertoire holds about 240,000 clones, with approximately 15% as singletons. Study-wide points: Type 1 diabetes patients had VDJ junctions that carried fewer insertions and more deletions. Using cDNA template may skew counts toward highly expressing activated cells. Moderately but significantly shorter TCRB CDR3s were found in Type 1 diabetes patients in all four CD4+ subsets.

The CDR3 length is 15 residues. Per germline, CDR1 SEHNR and CDR2 FQNEAQ (reference sequence). Trimming took 4 bases from V and 2 from J, leaving 13 bases between them. The V call is TRBV7-9, the J call TRBJ2-3, with no clear D. The clonotype originates from a young man with type 1 diabetes. Sequenced material: naive CD4+ T cells from blood. The CDR3: CASSSIDKATDTQYF. CDR3 DNA sequence: TGTGCCAGCAGCTCAATAGACAAAGCCACAGATACGCAGTATTTT.